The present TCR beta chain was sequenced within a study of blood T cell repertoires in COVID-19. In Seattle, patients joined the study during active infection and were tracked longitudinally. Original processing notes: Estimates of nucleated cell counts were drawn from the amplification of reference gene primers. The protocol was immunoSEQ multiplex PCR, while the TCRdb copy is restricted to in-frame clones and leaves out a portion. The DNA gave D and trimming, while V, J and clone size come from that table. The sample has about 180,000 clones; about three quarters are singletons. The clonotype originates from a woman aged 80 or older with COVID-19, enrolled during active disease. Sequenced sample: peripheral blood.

The CDR3 sequence: CASSVEGRNTEAFF. The DNA of the CDR3 is TGTGCCAGCAGCGTCGAAGGGAGGAACACTGAAGCTTTCTTT. The V gene is TRBV5-5, the J gene TRBJ1-1, with no clear D. CDR3 length equals 14 residues. Germline-derived CDR1 and CDR2 are SGHKS and YYEKEE (reference sequence). V lost 4 bases and J 1 base, leaving 11 bases between the germline ends. The whole variable domain, remainder taken from reference TRBV5-5 and TRBJ1-1, is DAGVTQSPTHLIKTRGQQVTLRCSPISGHKSVSWYQQVLGQGPQFIFQYYEKEERGRGNFPDRFSARQFPNYSSELNVNALLLGDSALYLCASSVEGRNTEAFFGQGTRLTVV.